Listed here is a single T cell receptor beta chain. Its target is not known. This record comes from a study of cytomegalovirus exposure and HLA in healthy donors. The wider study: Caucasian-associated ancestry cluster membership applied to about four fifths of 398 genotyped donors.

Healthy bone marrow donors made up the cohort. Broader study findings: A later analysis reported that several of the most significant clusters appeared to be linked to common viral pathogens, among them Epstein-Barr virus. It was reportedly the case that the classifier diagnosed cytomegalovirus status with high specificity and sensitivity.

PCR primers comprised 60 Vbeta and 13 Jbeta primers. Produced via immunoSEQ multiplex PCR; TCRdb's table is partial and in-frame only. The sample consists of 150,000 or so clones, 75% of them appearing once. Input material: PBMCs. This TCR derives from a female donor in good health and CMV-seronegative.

CDR3 nucleotide sequence: TGTGCCAGCGAAAGCGACAGGGGGACTCAGCCCCAGCATTTT. Its translation: CASESDRGTQPQHF. The V call is TRBV28, the J call TRBJ1-5, with 9 bases that match TRBD1. V shed 8 bases, J shed 6 bases, and the junction held 8 bases outside the gene matches. This CDR3 contains 14 residues. The germline V gene has CDR1 MDHEN and CDR2 SYDVKM.